Listed here is a single T cell receptor beta chain. Its target is not known. Clones were sequenced by immunoSEQ multiplex PCR, and TCRdb holds only the in-frame ones, with some missing. The table includes about 110,000 clones, approximately 86% detected once. The data stem from a study of T cell responses to AZD1222 COVID-19 vaccine. Study context: Pooled samples include second doses given at about 4 or 12 weeks. Findings and caveats of the study: The sample set comprised mostly white British donors with more females, and clonal diversity was possibly underestimated. Targeting of unmutated variant regions was reportedly seen in nearly half of spike-specific TCRs.

V trimming: 0 bases; J trimming: 0 bases; junction bases outside the gene matches: 13. CDR3 length equals 21 residues. The germline gives CDR1 SGDLS, CDR2 YYNGEE. Source: peripheral blood, taken on day 0 of AZD1222 vaccination. This sequence was found in an adult in good health. V is TRBV9 and J is TRBJ2-1, with 12 bases matching TRBD2. For the CDR3, the DNA is TGTGCCAGCAGCGTAGAAGGTTGGACTAGCGGGGCGGTAAGCTCCTACAATGAGCAGTTCTTC. It is translated as CASSVEGWTSGAVSSYNEQFF. Full variable domain (missing parts from reference TRBV9 and TRBJ2-1): DSGVTQTPKHLITATGQRVTLRCSPRSGDLSVYWYQQSLDQGLQFLIQYYNGEERAKGNILERFSAQQFPDLHSELNLSSLELGDSALYFCASSVEGWTSGAVSSYNEQFFGPGTRLTVL.